This record looks at one T cell receptor beta chain sequence and its context. All gene names here are mouse names. The sequence runs out 1 residue before the end of the CDR3; the remainder is reconstructed from the germline J gene. The time point was: mouse harvest day 7 after allogeneic transplant. Tail vein injection delivered 10^7 T-cell-depleted bone marrow cells and 10^6 splenic CD5+ T cells. Tissues came from B6→BALB/c major-mismatch GVHD mice at day 7 or 14. This sample was included in a study of tissue T cells after allogeneic stem cell transplantation. TCRbeta CDR3 was sequenced at survey depth with template counts. Repertoires were generated with immunoSEQ multiplex PCR, while TCRdb's copy carries only in-frame clones and drops some. This table has several thousand clones, 50% to 55% appearing once. V lost 4 bases, J lost 0 bases, and 8 bases lay in between. CDR1 is KGHPV and CDR2 is FQNQEV in the germline V gene (reference sequence). The CDR3 runs 14 residues.

Sequenced sample: lymph node tissue. This chain connects TRBV26 to TRBJ2-4; no clear D gene. The sequence was collected from a female BALB/c mouse given C57BL/6 T cells with graft-versus-host disease after an allogeneic hematopoietic cell transplant. The CDR3 region is CASSQQSSQNTLYF. The DNA read from the CDR3 is TGTGCCAGCAGTCAGCAGTCTAGTCAAAACACCTTGTAC.